Each of the 25 T cell receptor beta chains below was sequenced from the same sample in a study of blood T cell repertoires in COVID-19 (TCRdb year 2020). Library construction relied on the immunoSEQ multiplex PCR assay. The table was pulled from immuneACCESS by TCRdb, which kept in-frame rearrangements only. Such tables lose some clones; where checked, under half of the loss comes from unresolved V genes, and the rest has no known cause. Here the sample has roughly 330,000 clones; 89% occur a single time. The leading ten clones occupy 5% to 7% of the sample. Sequenced input: peripheral blood. The receptor source for this set is a man between 18 and 35 years old who had recovered from COVID-19.

The V and J genes are TRBV19 and TRBJ2-5; maybe TRBD2 (6 bases). Germline lookup yields CDR1 LNHDA and CDR2 SQIVND (reference sequence). The CDR3 has 14 amino acids. With 5 bases removed from V and 2 bases from J, the gap between germline ends came to 12 bases. The CDR3 sequence: CASSPRGRQETQYF. The CDR3 nucleotides read TGTGCCAGTAGTCCCCGGGGGAGACAAGAGACCCAGTACTTC.

The genes are TRBV19 and TRBJ1-5; 7 positions agree with TRBD1. Germline-derived CDR1 and CDR2 are LNHDA and SQIVND (reference sequence). The CDR3 spans 12 residues. Trimming cost V 5 bases and J 6 bases; bases outside gene matches: 1. CDR3 residues: CASSDRVQPQHF. The DNA of the CDR3 is TGTGCCAGTAGTGACAGGGTTCAGCCCCAGCATTTT.

The J gene is TRBJ2-4, the V gene TRBV3-1 (or the pseudogene TRBV3-2); 7 bases agree with TRBD1. This CDR3 is 13 amino acids long. Germline CDR1 LGHDT, CDR2 YNNKEL (reference sequence). V gave up 3 bases and J gave up 15 bases; unmatched junction bases: 11. The CDR3 protein is CASSQLRDSFTYF. DNA of the CDR3: TGTGCCAGCAGCCAGCTCCGGGACAGTTTTACGTACTTC.

CDR3 amino acids: CASSSQQGGPDEQFF. CDR3 in DNA: TGTGCCAGCAGCTCACAACAGGGGGGGCCCGATGAGCAGTTCTTC. This chain connects TRBV9 to TRBJ2-1; D is perhaps TRBD1 (8 bases). The germline V gene encodes CDR1 SGDLS and CDR2 YYNGEE. Trimming stripped 4 bases from V and 8 bases from J, with 19 bases between. This CDR3 is built from 15 residues. Filled out from reference TRBV9 and TRBJ2-1, the complete variable domain reads DSGVTQTPKHLITATGQRVTLRCSPRSGDLSVYWYQQSLDQGLQFLIQYYNGEERAKGNILERFSAQQFPDLHSELNLSSLELGDSALYFCASSSQQGGPDEQFFGPGTRLTVL.

The chain has TRBV6-5 and TRBJ2-7, with TRBD1 matching over 11 bases. The CDR3 runs 14 residues. Trimming removed 6 bases from V and 6 bases from J; junction bases left unmatched: 7. Germline V gives CDR1 MNHEY, CDR2 SVGAGI. CDR3 in DNA: TGTGCCAGCAGCAGGACAGGGGGCTCGGGCGAGCAGTACTTC. Residues: CASSRTGGSGEQYF.

The rearrangement uses TRBV9 and TRBJ2-5; 8 bases agree with TRBD2. Losses at the gene ends were 0 bases for V and 4 bases for J; bases not matched to a gene: 8. CDR3 length: 16 amino acids. The germline CDR1 and CDR2 sequences are SGDLS and YYNGEE. The CDR3 sequence is CASSVGTSGLGETQYF. CDR3 in DNA: TGTGCCAGCAGCGTAGGAACTAGCGGCTTGGGAGAGACCCAGTACTTC. The full variable domain, completed using reference TRBV9 and TRBJ2-5, is DSGVTQTPKHLITATGQRVTLRCSPRSGDLSVYWYQQSLDQGLQFLIQYYNGEERAKGNILERFSAQQFPDLHSELNLSSLELGDSALYFCASSVGTSGLGETQYFGPGTRLLVL.

CDR3 sequence (DNA): TGTGCCAGCAGCCGAACTAGTATTTCCACAGATACGCAGTATTTT. Translation: CASSRTSISTDTQYF. The chain joins TRBV9 to TRBJ2-3; possible D gene TRBD2, 5 bases. Trimming left V 4 bases short and J 2 bases short, with 14 bases between. The CDR3 runs to 15 residues. Looked up from germline, CDR1 is SGDLS and CDR2 is YYNGEE.

The chain recombines TRBV5-1 with TRBJ2-5; D is unresolved. The length of the CDR3 is 14 residues. Germline V gene sequence: CDR1 SGHRS, CDR2 YFSETQ. With 4 bases removed from V and 5 bases from J, the gap between germline ends came to 15 bases. The CDR3 here is CASSAPVVRETQYF. CDR3 in DNA: TGCGCCAGCAGCGCCCCCGTTGTTCGGGAGACCCAGTACTTC.

This chain links TRBV4-2 with TRBJ2-7; 8 bases map to TRBD1. Germline V gene data show CDR1 as LGHNA and CDR2 as YNFKEQ. The CDR3 sequence is 16 residues long. Germline trimming cut 0 bases from V and 4 bases from J; bases unmatched to any gene: 8. For the CDR3, the DNA is TGTGCCAGCAGCCAAGAGGTAGGACAGGGAAGGTACGAGCAGTACTTC. As protein: CASSQEVGQGRYEQYF.

V usage is TRBV11-2 and J usage is TRBJ2-1, with a tentative D call TRBD2 (6 bases). The germline CDR1 and CDR2 sequences are SGHAT and FQNNGV. With 5 bases removed from V and 3 bases from J, the gap between germline ends came to 20 bases. The CDR3 has 17 amino acids. The CDR3 here is CASSDVLGSGLYNEQFF. Written as DNA, the CDR3 is TGTGCCAGCAGCGACGTCCTGGGATCGGGACTCTACAATGAGCAGTTCTTC. The entire variable domain, with the rest obtained from reference TRBV11-2 and TRBJ2-1, is as follows: EAGVAQSPRYKIIEKRQSVAFWCNPISGHATLYWYQQILGQGPKLLIQFQNNGVVDDSQLPKDRFSAERLKGVDSTLKIQPAKLEDSAVYLCASSDVLGSGLYNEQFFGPGTRLTVL.

There are a few counts of this clone. The chain is built from TRBV5-1 and TRBJ2-7, with 8 positions matching TRBD1. The CDR3 is 14 residues long. V gave up 5 bases and J gave up 4 bases; unmatched junction bases: 8. Germline lookup yields CDR1 SGHRS and CDR2 YFSETQ. This chain's CDR3 is CASSFLDRAYEQYF. CDR3 nucleotides: TGCGCCAGCAGTTTCCTGGACAGGGCGTACGAGCAGTACTTC.

This clone was picked up one time. The chain combines TRBV27 with TRBJ2-7; TRBD2 is a possible D gene (7 bases). The CDR3 totals 14 residues. Trimming stripped 8 bases from V and 7 bases from J, with 21 bases between. CDR1 is MNHEY and CDR2 is SMNVEV in the germline V gene (reference sequence). The chain's CDR3 is CASQSGGAGGEQYF. For the CDR3, the DNA is TGTGCCAGCCAAAGTGGGGGGGCCGGCGGAGAGCAGTACTTC.

V usage is TRBV7-6 and J usage is TRBJ2-2, with D maybe TRBD2 (7 bases). The V and J ends lost 5 bases and 6 bases respectively, with 16 bases between them. Looked up from germline, CDR1 is SGHVS and CDR2 is FNYEAQ. The CDR3 loop spans 15 amino acids. The CDR3 DNA sequence: TGTGCCAGCAGCCTAGGGGGGGTCCACGCCGGGGAGCTGTTTTTT. Protein sequence: CASSLGGVHAGELFF.

V gene TRBV15 combines with J gene TRBJ1-6; 7 bases are shared with TRBD1. CDR3 length: 14 amino acids. Trimming took 7 bases from V and 6 from J; bases not matched to a gene: 6. Germline V lookup: CDR1 LNHNV, CDR2 YYDKDF (reference sequence). The CDR3 region has the DNA TGTGCCACCATGGCACAGGGGCTTAATTCACCCCTCCACTTT. Its translation is CATMAQGLNSPLHF.

This chain connects TRBV27 to TRBJ2-1; maybe TRBD2 (5 bases). The CDR3 covers 15 residues. The V gene lost 10 bases and the J gene lost 2 bases, with 18 bases spanning the gap. From germline, CDR1 is MNHEY and CDR2 SMNVEV (reference sequence). CDR3 sequence: CATRGAPGAYNEQFF. Written as DNA, the CDR3 is TGTGCCACCCGGGGAGCCCCGGGCGCCTACAATGAGCAGTTCTTC.

V is TRBV6-5 and J is TRBJ1-2, with D perhaps matching TRBD1 (6 bases). The germline V gene has CDR1 MNHEY and CDR2 SVGAGI. This CDR3 region has 13 residues. V gave up 9 bases and J gave up 6 bases, with 17 bases separating them. Here the CDR3 DNA reads TGTGCCAGTGAAGCGGGGGCGTTGGATGGCTACACCTTC. Its translation: CASEAGALDGYTF.

The table lists this clone with many counts. The gene calls are TRBV5-1 and TRBJ1-1; a possible D gene is TRBD1 (5 bases). Germline assignment: CDR1 SGHRS and CDR2 YFSETQ. The CDR3 has 15 residues. The V end lost 4 bases, the J end lost 3 bases, and 16 bases lay between the germline ends. CDR3 loop: CASSKDSGVYTEAFF. DNA of the CDR3: TGCGCCAGCAGCAAAGACAGTGGGGTGTACACTGAAGCTTTCTTT.

V and J are TRBV3-1 (or the pseudogene TRBV3-2) and TRBJ2-7; 7 nucleotides line up with TRBD1. With 4 bases clipped from V and 5 bases from J, the junction kept 5 bases outside the gene matches. CDR3 length: 13 amino acids. Germline V CDR1 and CDR2: LGHDT, YNNKEL (reference sequence). This chain's CDR3 is CASSLRDSHEQYF. CDR3 sequence (DNA): TGTGCCAGCAGCCTTCGGGACAGCCACGAGCAGTACTTC.

The rearrangement uses TRBV10-3 and TRBJ2-7; 9 bases align to TRBD1. V gave up 6 bases and J gave up 5 bases; unmatched junction bases: 8. This CDR3 has 14 residues. In germline, CDR1 is ENHRY, CDR2 SYGVKD. The CDR3 reads CAIRGTGSSDEQYF. The CDR3, as DNA: TGTGCCATCAGAGGGACAGGGTCTTCTGACGAGCAGTACTTC.

This clone is a singleton in its sample. The chain combines TRBV2 with TRBJ2-5; D is unresolved. Trimming took off 5 bases at V and 5 bases at J, with 3 bases between the two ends. This CDR3 is built from 10 residues. Germline loops: CDR1 SNHLY, CDR2 FYNNEI. The CDR3 nucleotides read TGTGCCAGCAGTCGGGAGACCCAGTACTTC. Its translation is CASSRETQYF.

The chain joins TRBV6-4 to TRBJ2-7, with TRBD2 matching over 8 bases. The CDR3 sequence is 12 residues long. The V gene end was trimmed by 8 bases and the J gene end by 6 bases; junction bases not matched to a gene: 6. Germline lookup yields CDR1 MRHNA and CDR2 SNTAGT. The CDR3 here is CASFGTRSEQYF. The CDR3 nucleotides read TGTGCCAGCTTTGGGACTAGATCCGAGCAGTACTTC.

This chain uses TRBV5-4 with TRBJ2-5; D possibly corresponds to TRBD2 (5 bases). There are 15 residues in the CDR3. Germline V CDR1 and CDR2: SGHNT, YYREEE (reference sequence). Trimming pared 2 bases from V and 3 bases from J, leaving 14 bases between. The CDR3: CASSLKLGAKETQYF. The CDR3 DNA reads TGTGCCAGCAGCTTAAAACTAGGTGCCAAAGAGACCCAGTACTTC.

The chain carries TRBV27 and TRBJ1-1, with no clear D. V was pared by 6 bases and J by 1 base, with 6 bases between. The CDR3 length is 12 residues. Per the germline V gene, CDR1 is MNHEY and CDR2 is SMNVEV (reference sequence). The CDR3 DNA follows: TGTGCCAGCAGACAACCGAACACTGAAGCTTTCTTT. It codes for CASRQPNTEAFF.

A single count supports this clone. V and J are TRBV7-8 and TRBJ1-1, with TRBD1 identical over 7 bases. CDR3 length equals 14 residues. The V and J ends lost 1 base and 4 bases, in that order; junction bases with no gene match: 3. Germline lookup yields CDR1 SGHVS and CDR2 FQNEAQ. Written as DNA, the CDR3 is TGTGCCAGCAGCTTAGTGACAGGGAGCACTGAAGCTTTCTTT. It yields the protein CASSLVTGSTEAFF.

This rearrangement joins TRBV7-3 to TRBJ2-2; 7 bases are a match to TRBD2. The germline V gene encodes CDR1 SGHTA and CDR2 FQGTGA. J lost 1 base, V lost 1 base, and 3 bases had no gene match. This CDR3 is built from 16 residues. The CDR3 DNA sequence: TGTGCCAGCAGCTTAATGAGCGGGGAGAACACCGGGGAGCTGTTTTTT. Protein: CASSLMSGENTGELFF.